Below are 5 T cell receptor beta chains sequenced from a single sample in a study of cytomegalovirus exposure and HLA in healthy donors. PCR was performed using 60 Vbeta and 13 Jbeta primers. The repertoire was sequenced with immunoSEQ multiplex PCR; TCRdb's copy has only in-frame clones and lacks some. Of 110,000 or so clones listed, under 85% were seen once; the top ten hold 6.1%. Sequences were obtained from PBMCs. The source is a man in his late teens or twenties in good health and CMV-seronegative.

The chain recombines TRBV27 with TRBJ1-5; no definite D call. From germline, CDR1 is MNHEY and CDR2 SMNVEV (reference sequence). V was trimmed by 3 bases and J by 4 bases, leaving 13 bases between them. This CDR3 is built from 15 residues. CDR3 residues: CASSFGKGRNQPQHF. The CDR3 nucleotides read TGTGCCAGCAGTTTTGGAAAAGGGAGAAATCAGCCCCAGCATTTT.

The gene calls are TRBV28 and TRBJ1-1; 9 nucleotides match TRBD1. Germline values: CDR1 MDHEN, CDR2 SYDVKM. The CDR3 extends over 14 amino acids. The V and J ends lost 5 bases and 4 bases, in that order; junction bases with no gene match: 5. This CDR3 reads CASSQQGATTEAFF. As DNA, the CDR3 is TGTGCCAGCAGTCAACAGGGGGCGACCACTGAAGCTTTCTTT.

This clone was seen a handful of times. V and J are TRBV6-5 and TRBJ2-7, with 7 bases aligning to TRBD1. The CDR3 contains 16 residues. V was pared by 2 bases and J by 0 bases, with 7 bases of the junction left unmatched. The germline V gene has CDR1 MNHEY and CDR2 SVGAGI. The CDR3 region has the DNA TGTGCCAGCAGTTACACGGGACAGTCTTCCTCCTACGAGCAGTACTTC. Protein: CASSYTGQSSSYEQYF.

The chain is built from TRBV11-3 and TRBJ2-7; TRBD2 matches 10 bases. J gave up 9 bases and V 3 bases, and 11 bases lay outside the gene matches. CDR1 and CDR2 (germline): SGHNT, YENEEA. This CDR3 is built from 15 residues. CDR3 in amino acids: CASSFGIAGGSRQYF. The CDR3 DNA reads as TGTGCCAGCAGCTTCGGAATAGCGGGGGGTAGTCGGCAGTACTTC.

Note on this clone: A read error may produce the germline difference seen at one junction end. This chain uses TRBV7-9 with TRBJ1-4; 9 bases map to TRBD1. CDR3 length: 14 amino acids. Germline CDR1 reads SEHNR; CDR2 reads FQNEAQ (reference sequence). CDR3 residues: CSSSLGQGREKLFF. CDR3 DNA: TGTTCCAGCAGCTTAGGACAGGGGCGCGAAAAACTGTTTTTT.